This T cell receptor beta chain derives from a study of blood T cell repertoires in COVID-19. Study information: COVID-19 samples collected from the United States, Italy and Spain covered acute and convalescent phases. Nucleic acid was either cDNA or gDNA, and it came from T cells, B-cell-depleted T cells, or PBMCs.

As processed by the authors: Amplified reference gene primers provided the basis for estimating nucleated cell counts. Assay: immunoSEQ multiplex PCR; the TCRdb copy retains only in-frame clones and omits some. Clonal size and the V and J genes are those of that table, whereas D and trimming came from the DNA. Altogether some 67,000 clones are present, 75% to 90% being singletons, with the ten largest covering 5% to 6.5%. J lost 9 bases, V lost 1 base, and 12 bases had no gene match. CDR3 size: 16 residues. The germline CDR1 and CDR2 sequences are LGHDT and YNNKEL (reference sequence). Sequenced: peripheral blood. The chain links TRBV3-1 (or the pseudogene TRBV3-2) to TRBJ2-5, with 9 bases identical to TRBD2. The origin of this receptor is a man aged 45-65 years with active COVID-19. This chain's CDR3 is CASSQVVIAGAVAQYF. The CDR3 nucleotides read TGTGCCAGCAGCCAAGTAGTGATAGCGGGAGCCGTGGCCCAGTACTTC.